This is a list of T cell receptor beta chains from one sample in a study of T cells after yellow fever vaccination. TCRdb used MiXCR to reprocess the 5' RACE reads, holding one entry per CDR3 protein. The repertoire holds about 230,000 distinct CDR3 sequences, with roughly 6.8% as singletons. Sequenced material: CD4+ T cells sorted from PBMCs, taken on the day of the yellow fever booster vaccination. These receptors all come from a man aged 25-40 years who received the YFV17D yellow fever vaccine. Each CDR3 is given with its conserved first and last residue. D genes are given only for firm matches.

v_call: TRBV10-1
d_call: TRBD2
cdr3_aa: CASSESSGRTYEQYF

v_call: TRBV18
d_call: TRBD2
cdr3_aa: CASHLAGLEETQYF

v_call: TRBV5-1
d_call: -
cdr3_aa: CASTFSETQYF

v_call: TRBV5-1
d_call: -
cdr3_aa: CATQGQAGGLFF

v_call: TRBV5-6
d_call: TRBD2
cdr3_aa: CASSLAGVGYNEQFF

v_call: TRBV7-2
d_call: TRBD2
cdr3_aa: CASSYASGQETQYF

v_call: TRBV24-1
d_call: -
cdr3_aa: CATSDFTGELFF

v_call: TRBV30
d_call: TRBD2
cdr3_aa: CARGAGTSGISYNEQFF

v_call: TRBV27
d_call: TRBD2
cdr3_aa: CASLPGLAGRNEQFF

v_call: TRBV19
d_call: -
cdr3_aa: CASSKTRFNEQFF

v_call: TRBV19
d_call: TRBD2
cdr3_aa: CASSLRTSGGGNIQYF

v_call: TRBV7-2
d_call: -
cdr3_aa: CASSSGQPYGYTF

v_call: TRBV7-2
d_call: TRBD2
cdr3_aa: CASSAMRGREQYF

v_call: TRBV4-2
d_call: TRBD2
cdr3_aa: CASSRLAGAVTGELFF

v_call: TRBV20-1
d_call: TRBD2
cdr3_aa: CSARNSGSYEQYF